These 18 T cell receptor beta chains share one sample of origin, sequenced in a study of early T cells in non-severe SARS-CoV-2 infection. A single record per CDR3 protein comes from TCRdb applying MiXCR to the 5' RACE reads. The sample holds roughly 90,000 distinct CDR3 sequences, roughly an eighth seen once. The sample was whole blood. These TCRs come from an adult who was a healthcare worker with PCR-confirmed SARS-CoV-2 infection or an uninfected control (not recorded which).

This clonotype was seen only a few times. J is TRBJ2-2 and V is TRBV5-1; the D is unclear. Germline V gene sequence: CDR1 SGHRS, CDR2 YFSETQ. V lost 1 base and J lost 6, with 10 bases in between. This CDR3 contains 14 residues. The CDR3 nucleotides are TGCGCCAGCAGCTTGAGCTTGAGCCCCGGGGAGCTGTTTTTT. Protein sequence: CASSLSLSPGELFF.

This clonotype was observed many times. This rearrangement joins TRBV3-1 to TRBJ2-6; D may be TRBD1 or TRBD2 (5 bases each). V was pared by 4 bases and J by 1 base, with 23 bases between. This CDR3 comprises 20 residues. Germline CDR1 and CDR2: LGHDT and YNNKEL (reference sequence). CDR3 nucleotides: TGTGCCAGCAGCCTCCTATCGGGACGCGCTATGACGTCTGGGGCCAACGTCCTGACTTTC. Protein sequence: CASSLLSGRAMTSGANVLTF.

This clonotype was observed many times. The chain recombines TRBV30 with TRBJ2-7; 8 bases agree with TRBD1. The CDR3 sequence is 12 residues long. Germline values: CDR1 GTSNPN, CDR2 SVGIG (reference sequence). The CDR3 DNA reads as TGTACCGGCCGGACAGGGTCATCCGAGCAGTACTTC. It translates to CTGRTGSSEQYF.

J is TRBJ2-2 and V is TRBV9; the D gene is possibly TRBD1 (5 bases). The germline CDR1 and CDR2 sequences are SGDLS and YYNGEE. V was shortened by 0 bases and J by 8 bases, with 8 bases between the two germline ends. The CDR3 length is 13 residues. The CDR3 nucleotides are TGTGCCAGCAGCGTAGATGGGGCAGGGGAGCTGTTTTTT. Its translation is CASSVDGAGELFF.

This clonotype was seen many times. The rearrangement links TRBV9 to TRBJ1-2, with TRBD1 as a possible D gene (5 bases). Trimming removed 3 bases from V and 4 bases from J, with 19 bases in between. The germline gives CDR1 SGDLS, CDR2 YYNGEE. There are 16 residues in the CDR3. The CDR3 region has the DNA TGTGCCAGCAGCGGAGGAGACAGTTTCGTAATCTATGGCTACACCTTC. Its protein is CASSGGDSFVIYGYTF.

CDR3 in DNA: TGCAGCGTACCGGGACCCCGGACCCATGAGACCCAGTACTTC. Translated, it gives CSVPGPRTHETQYF. The rearrangement links TRBV29-1 to TRBJ2-5, with D tentatively TRBD1 or TRBD2 (5 bases each). This CDR3 has 14 amino acids. Trimming left V 6 bases short and J 5 bases short, with 19 bases between. Germline V CDR1 and CDR2: SQVTM, ANQGSEA. The full variable domain, in which reference TRBV29-1 and TRBJ2-5 provide the parts outside the CDR3, is SAVISQKPSRDICQRGTSLTIQCQVDSQVTMMFWYRQQPGQSLTLIATANQGSEATYESGFVIDKFPISRPNLTFSTLTVSNMSPEDSSIYLCSVPGPRTHETQYFGPGTRLLVL.

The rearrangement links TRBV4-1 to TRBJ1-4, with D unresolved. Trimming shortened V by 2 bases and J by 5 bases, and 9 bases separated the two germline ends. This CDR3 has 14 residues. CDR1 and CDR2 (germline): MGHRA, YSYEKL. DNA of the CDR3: TGCGCCAGCAGCCAAAGCGGTTGGAATGAAAAACTGTTTTTT. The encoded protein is CASSQSGWNEKLFF.

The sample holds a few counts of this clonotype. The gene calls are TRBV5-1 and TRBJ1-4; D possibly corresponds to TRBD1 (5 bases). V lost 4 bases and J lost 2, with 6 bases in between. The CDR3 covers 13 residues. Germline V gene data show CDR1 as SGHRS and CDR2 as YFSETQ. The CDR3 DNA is TGCGCCAGCAGCGGGGGGACTAATGAAAAACTGTTTTTT. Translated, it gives CASSGGTNEKLFF.

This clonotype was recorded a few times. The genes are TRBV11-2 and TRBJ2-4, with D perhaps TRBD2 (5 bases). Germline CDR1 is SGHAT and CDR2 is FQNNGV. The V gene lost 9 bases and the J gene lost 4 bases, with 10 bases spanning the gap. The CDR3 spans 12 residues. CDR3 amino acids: CASSEGKNIQYF. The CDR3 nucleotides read TGTGCCAGTTCCGAGGGAAAAAACATTCAGTACTTC.

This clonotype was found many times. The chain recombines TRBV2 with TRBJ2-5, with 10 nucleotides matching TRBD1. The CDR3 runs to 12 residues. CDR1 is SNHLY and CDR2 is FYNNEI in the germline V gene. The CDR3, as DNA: TGTGCGGGGGGACAGGGGCCGGAGACCCAGTACTTC. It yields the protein CAGGQGPETQYF.

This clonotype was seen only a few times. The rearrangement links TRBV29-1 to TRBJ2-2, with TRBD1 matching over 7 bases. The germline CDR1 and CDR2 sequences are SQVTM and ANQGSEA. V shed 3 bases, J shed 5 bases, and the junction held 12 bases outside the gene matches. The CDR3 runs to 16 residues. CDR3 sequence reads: CSVDSPQGGGTGELFF. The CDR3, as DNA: TGCAGCGTTGATAGTCCCCAAGGGGGCGGGACCGGGGAGCTGTTTTTT.

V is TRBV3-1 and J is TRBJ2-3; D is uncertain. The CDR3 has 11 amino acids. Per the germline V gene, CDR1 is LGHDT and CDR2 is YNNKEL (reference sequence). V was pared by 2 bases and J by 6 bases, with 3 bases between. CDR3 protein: CASSQSDTQYF. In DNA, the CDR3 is TGTGCCAGCAGCCAAAGTGATACGCAGTATTTT.

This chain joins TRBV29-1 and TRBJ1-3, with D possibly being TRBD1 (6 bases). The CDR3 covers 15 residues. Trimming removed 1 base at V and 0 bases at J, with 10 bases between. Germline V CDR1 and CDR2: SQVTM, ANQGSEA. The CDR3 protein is CSVEGTALSGNTIYF. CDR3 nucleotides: TGCAGCGTTGAAGGGACAGCCCTCTCTGGAAACACCATATATTTT. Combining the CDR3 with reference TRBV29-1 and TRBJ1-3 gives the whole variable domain SAVISQKPSRDICQRGTSLTIQCQVDSQVTMMFWYRQQPGQSLTLIATANQGSEATYESGFVIDKFPISRPNLTFSTLTVSNMSPEDSSIYLCSVEGTALSGNTIYFGEGSWLTVV.

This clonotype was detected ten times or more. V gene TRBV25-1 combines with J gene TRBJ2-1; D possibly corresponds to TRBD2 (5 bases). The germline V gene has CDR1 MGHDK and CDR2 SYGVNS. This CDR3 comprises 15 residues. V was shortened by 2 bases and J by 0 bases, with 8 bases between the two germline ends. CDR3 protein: CASSERGSSYNEQFF. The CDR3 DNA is TGTGCCAGCAGTGAACGTGGGAGCTCCTACAATGAGCAGTTCTTC.

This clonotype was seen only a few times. The CDR3 sequence: CASSLALGNEQFF. As DNA, the CDR3 is TGTGCCAGCAGTTTAGCCCTCGGAAATGAGCAGTTCTTC. The genes are TRBV12-3 or TRBV12-4 and TRBJ2-1; the D is unclear. This CDR3 has 13 residues. Deletions cut 0 bases from V and 7 bases from J, with 7 bases between.

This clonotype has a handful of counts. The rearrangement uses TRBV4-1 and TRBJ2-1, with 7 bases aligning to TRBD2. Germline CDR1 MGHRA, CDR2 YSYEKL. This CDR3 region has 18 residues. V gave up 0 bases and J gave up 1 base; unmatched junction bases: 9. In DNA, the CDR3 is TGCGCCAGCAGCCAAGATGGGAGCGGGGAGAGGTCCTACAATGAGCAGTTCTTC. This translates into CASSQDGSGERSYNEQFF.

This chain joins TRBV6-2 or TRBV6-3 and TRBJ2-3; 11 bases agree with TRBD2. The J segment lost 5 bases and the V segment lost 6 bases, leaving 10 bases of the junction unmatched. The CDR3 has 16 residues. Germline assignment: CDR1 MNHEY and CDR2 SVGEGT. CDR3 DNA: TGTGCCAGCAGCCCACAAGTAGCGGGGGGGCGAGATACGCAGTATTTT. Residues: CASSPQVAGGRDTQYF.

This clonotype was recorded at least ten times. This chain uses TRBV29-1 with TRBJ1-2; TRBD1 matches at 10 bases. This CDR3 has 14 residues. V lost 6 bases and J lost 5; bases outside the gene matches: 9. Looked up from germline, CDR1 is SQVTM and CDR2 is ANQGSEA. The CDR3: CSVGAGDRGYGYTF. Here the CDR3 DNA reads TGCAGCGTCGGGGCCGGGGACAGGGGTTATGGCTACACCTTC. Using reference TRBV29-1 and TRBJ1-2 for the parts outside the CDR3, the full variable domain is SAVISQKPSRDICQRGTSLTIQCQVDSQVTMMFWYRQQPGQSLTLIATANQGSEATYESGFVIDKFPISRPNLTFSTLTVSNMSPEDSSIYLCSVGAGDRGYGYTFGSGTRLTVV.